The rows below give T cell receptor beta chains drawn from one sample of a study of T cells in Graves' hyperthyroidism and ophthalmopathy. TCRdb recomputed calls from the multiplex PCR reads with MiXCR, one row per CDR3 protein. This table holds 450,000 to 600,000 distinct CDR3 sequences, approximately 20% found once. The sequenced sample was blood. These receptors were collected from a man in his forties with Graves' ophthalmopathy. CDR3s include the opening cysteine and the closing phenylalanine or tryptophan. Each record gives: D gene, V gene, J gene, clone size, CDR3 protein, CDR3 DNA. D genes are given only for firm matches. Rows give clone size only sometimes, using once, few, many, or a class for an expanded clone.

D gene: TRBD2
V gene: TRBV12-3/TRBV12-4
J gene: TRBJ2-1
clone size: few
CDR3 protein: CASSALAGENEQFF
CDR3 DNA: TGTGCCAGCAGTGCTCTAGCGGGGGAGAATGAGCAGTTCTTC

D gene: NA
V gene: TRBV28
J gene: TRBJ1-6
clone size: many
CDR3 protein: CASSRDYINSPLHF
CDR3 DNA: TGTGCCAGCAGTCGGGACTACATCAATTCACCCCTCCACTTT

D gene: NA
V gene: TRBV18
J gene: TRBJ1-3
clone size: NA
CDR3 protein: CASRPRADSGNTIYF
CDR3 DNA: TGTGCCAGCCGCCCCAGGGCGGACTCTGGAAACACCATATATTTT

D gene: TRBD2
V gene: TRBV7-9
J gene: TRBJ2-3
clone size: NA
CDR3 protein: CASSQSGSGGGQYF
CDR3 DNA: TGTGCCAGCAGCCAAAGCGGTAGTGGGGGGGGGCAGTATTTT

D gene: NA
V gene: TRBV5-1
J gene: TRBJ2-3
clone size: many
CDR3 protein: CASSLASGGSTDTQYF
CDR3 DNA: TGCGCCAGCAGCTTGGCCAGCGGTGGGAGCACAGATACGCAGTATTTT

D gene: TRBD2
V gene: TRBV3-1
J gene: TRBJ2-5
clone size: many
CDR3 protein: CASSQSLAVGETQYF
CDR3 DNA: TGTGCCAGCAGCCAGAGCCTAGCGGTGGGGGAGACCCAGTACTTC

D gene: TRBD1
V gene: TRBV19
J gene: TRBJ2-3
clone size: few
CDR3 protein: CASSGRDRSTDTQYF
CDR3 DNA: TGTGCCAGTAGTGGCCGGGACAGGTCCACAGATACGCAGTATTTT

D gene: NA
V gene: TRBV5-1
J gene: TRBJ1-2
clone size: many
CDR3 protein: CASSYKGDGSYGYTF
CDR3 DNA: TGCGCCAGCAGCTACAAAGGAGACGGATCCTATGGCTACACCTTC

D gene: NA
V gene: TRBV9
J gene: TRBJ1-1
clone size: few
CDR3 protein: CASSVVSPNTEAFF
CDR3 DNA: TGTGCCAGCAGCGTGGTGTCACCCAACACTGAAGCTTTCTTT

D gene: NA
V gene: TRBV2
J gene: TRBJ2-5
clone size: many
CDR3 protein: CASPRGGQRETQYF
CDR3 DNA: TGTGCCAGCCCGAGGGGGGGCCAGAGAGAGACCCAGTACTTC

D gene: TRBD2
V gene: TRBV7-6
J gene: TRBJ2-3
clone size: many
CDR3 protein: CASSPLAGDADTQYF
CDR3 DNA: TGTGCCAGCAGCCCGCTAGCGGGGGATGCAGATACGCAGTATTTT

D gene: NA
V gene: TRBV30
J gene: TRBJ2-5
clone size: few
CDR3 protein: CAWRDQGTQYF
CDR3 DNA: TGTGCCTGGAGAGATCAGGGGACCCAGTACTTC

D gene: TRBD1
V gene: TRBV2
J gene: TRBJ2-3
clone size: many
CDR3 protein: CASRTGEGTDTQYF
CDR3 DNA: TGTGCCAGCAGGACAGGGGAAGGCACAGATACGCAGTATTTT

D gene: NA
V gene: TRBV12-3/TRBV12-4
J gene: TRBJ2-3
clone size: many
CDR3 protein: CASKNSPGTDTQYF
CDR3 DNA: TGTGCCAGCAAAAACAGCCCGGGGACAGATACGCAGTATTTT

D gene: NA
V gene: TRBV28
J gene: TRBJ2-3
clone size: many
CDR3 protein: CASRETGPSTDTQYF
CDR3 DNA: TGTGCCAGCAGGGAGACAGGTCCTAGCACAGATACGCAGTATTTT

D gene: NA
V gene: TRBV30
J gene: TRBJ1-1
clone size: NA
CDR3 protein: CAWRRLNTEAFF
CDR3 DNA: TGTGCCTGGAGAAGGTTGAACACTGAAGCTTTCTTT

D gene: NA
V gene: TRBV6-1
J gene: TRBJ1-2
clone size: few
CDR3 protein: CASKDKYYGYTF
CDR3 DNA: TGTGCCAGCAAGGACAAGTACTATGGCTACACCTTC

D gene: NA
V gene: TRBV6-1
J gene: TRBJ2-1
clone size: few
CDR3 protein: CASSPGTAAYNEQFF
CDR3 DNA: TGTGCCAGCAGTCCCGGGACCGCCGCCTACAATGAGCAGTTCTTC

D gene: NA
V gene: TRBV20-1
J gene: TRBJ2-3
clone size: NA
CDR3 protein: CSAPGQSRDTQYF
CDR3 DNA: TGCAGTGCCCCTGGACAGTCCAGAGATACGCAGTATTTT

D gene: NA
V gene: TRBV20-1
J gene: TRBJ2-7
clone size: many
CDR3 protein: CSARDLSDNSYEQYF
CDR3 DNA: TGCAGTGCTAGAGATCTGTCGGACAACTCCTACGAGCAGTACTTC

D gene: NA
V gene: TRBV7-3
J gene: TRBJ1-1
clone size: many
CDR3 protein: CASSPRRNTEAFF
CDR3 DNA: TGTGCCAGCAGCCCCAGACGCAACACTGAAGCTTTCTTT

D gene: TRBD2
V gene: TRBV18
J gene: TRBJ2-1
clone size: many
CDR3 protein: CASSPPSLAGGIEQFF
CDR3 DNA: TGTGCCAGCTCACCACCCTCTCTAGCGGGGGGCATTGAGCAGTTCTTC

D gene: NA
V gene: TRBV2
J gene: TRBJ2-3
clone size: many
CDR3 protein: CASSEYGVAGRASTDTQYF
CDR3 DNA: TGTGCCAGCAGTGAGTACGGGGTCGCGGGAAGGGCCAGCACAGATACGCAGTATTTT

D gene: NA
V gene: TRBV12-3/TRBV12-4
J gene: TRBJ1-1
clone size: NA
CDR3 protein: CASSFLTDTTEAFF
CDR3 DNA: TGTGCCAGCAGCTTTTTGACAGATACCACTGAAGCTTTCTTT

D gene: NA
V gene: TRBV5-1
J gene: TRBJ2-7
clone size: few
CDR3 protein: CASSLVNSQAYEQYF
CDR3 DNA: TGCGCCAGCAGCTTGGTTAACAGTCAAGCCTACGAGCAGTACTTC

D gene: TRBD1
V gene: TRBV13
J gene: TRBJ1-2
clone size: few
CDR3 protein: CASSTRTGWMNGYTF
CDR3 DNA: TGTGCCAGCAGCACCCGGACAGGGTGGATGAATGGCTACACCTTC

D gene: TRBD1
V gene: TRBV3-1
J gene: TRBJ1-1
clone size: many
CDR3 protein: CASSQQPGQGDTEAFF
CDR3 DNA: TGTGCCAGCAGCCAACAGCCGGGACAGGGGGACACTGAAGCTTTCTTT

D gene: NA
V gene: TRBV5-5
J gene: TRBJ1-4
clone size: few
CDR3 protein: CASSLLGTGEKLFF
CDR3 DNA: TGTGCCAGCAGCTTACTCGGGACGGGGGAAAAACTGTTTTTT

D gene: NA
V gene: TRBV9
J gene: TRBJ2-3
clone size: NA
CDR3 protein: CASSVEGLADTQYF
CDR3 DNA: TGTGCCAGCAGCGTCGAGGGCCTGGCAGATACGCAGTATTTT